The sequence of this T cell receptor (beta chain) was determined in a study of vaccination and CD4 T cells after COVID-19. Study summary: In the control cultures, a CEFX pool, an HIV-1 Nef pool, or no peptide was supplied.

Sequencing of cultured CD4+ T cell DNA used the Oncomine TCR Beta short-read assay. TCRdb re-derived calls from the PCR reads in MiXCR, one entry per CDR3 protein. The sample lists roughly 20,000 distinct CDR3 sequences, around 44% occurring once. Treatment specified: approximately nine-day PBMC culture with coronavirus spike peptide pools or control peptides (ViraFEST assay). ViraFEST stimulated the growth of antigen-specific T cells using peptide pools and subsequently profiled their TCRs by sequencing. On this clonotype: Its antigen is not known.

The CDR3 has 11 residues. V trimming: 6 bases; J trimming: 10 bases; junction bases outside the gene matches: 2. The rearrangement uses TRBV12-3 or TRBV12-4 and TRBJ1-1; 10 bases fit TRBD1. The material was CD4+ T cells from blood, cultured in vitro, obtained before SARS-CoV-2 vaccination. The receptor was derived from a human donor who had recovered from COVID-19. The CDR3 is CASSRDRGAFF. DNA of the CDR3: TGTGCCAGCAGCAGGGACAGGGGAGCTTTCTTT.